Each of the 19 T cell receptor beta chains below was sequenced from the same sample in a study of CD8+CD57+ T cells in acquired aplastic anemia. It was genomic DNA that served as the template for profiling TCR beta VDJ and CDR3. Using its own MiXCR run on the reads, TCRdb lists one record per CDR3 protein. The profile covers 150,000 or so distinct CDR3 sequences, with 63% appearing a single time and 45% taken by the ten largest. The sequenced sample was sorted CD4+, CD8+, or CD8+CD57+ T cells (not recorded which) from PBMCs. The receptors here all came from a human donor in good health.

This clonotype was counted ten times or more. This chain links TRBV4-3 with TRBJ2-2; 9 bases map to TRBD2. Germline V CDR1 and CDR2: LGHNA, YSLEER. V lost 0 bases, J lost 7 bases, and 12 bases stayed unmatched. The CDR3 extends over 18 amino acids. The CDR3 region is CASSQDRREGPANGELFF. The CDR3 nucleotides read TGCGCCAGCAGCCAAGATAGGCGGGAGGGCCCGGCGAACGGGGAGCTGTTTTTT.

As regards this clonotype: No conserved phenylalanine or tryptophan is present at the end of the CDR3, so a read error is the likely explanation. The chain is built from TRBV7-3 and TRBJ1-1; possibly TRBD1 for D (6 bases). Germline loops: CDR1 SGHTA, CDR2 FQGTGA. Trimming took 0 bases from V and 8 from J, leaving 10 bases between them. The CDR3 spans 13 residues. The DNA for the CDR3 is TGTGCCAGCAGCTTAACAATTGGGACAGAAGCTTTCCTT. Amino acids: CASSLTIGTEAFL.

This chain links TRBV7-9 with TRBJ2-5; the match to TRBD2 covers 8 bases. The CDR3 extends over 14 amino acids. V was clipped by 5 bases and J by 5 bases; unmatched bases: 7. Germline lookup yields CDR1 SEHNR and CDR2 FQNEAQ (reference sequence). The CDR3 region is CASSPAGGYETQYF. CDR3 DNA: TGTGCCAGCAGCCCCGCGGGGGGCTATGAGACCCAGTACTTC. The variable domain in full, completed from reference TRBV7-9 and TRBJ2-5, reads DTGVSQNPRHKITKRGQNVTFRCDPISEHNRLYWYRQTLGQGPEFLTYFQNEAQLEKSRLLSDRFSAERPKGSFSTLEIQRTEQGDSAMYLCASSPAGGYETQYFGPGTRLLVL.

The chain links TRBV7-9 to TRBJ1-1; D ambiguous. The CDR3 is made up of 14 amino acids. Trimming pared 6 bases from V and 7 bases from J, leaving 18 bases between. Looked up from germline, CDR1 is SEHNR and CDR2 is FQNEAQ (reference sequence). The DNA for the CDR3 is TGTGCCAGCAGTTCAACGGGAGGGCCGGGTGAAGCTTTCTTT. This codes for CASSSTGGPGEAFF.

The sample holds a few counts of this clonotype. The genes are TRBV12-3 or TRBV12-4 and TRBJ1-1; maybe TRBD1 (5 bases). The V end was cut by 1 base, the J end by 6 bases, with 12 bases between. The CDR3 length is 14 residues. The CDR3 sequence: CASSLGARAAEAFF. The CDR3 coding sequence is TGTGCCAGCAGTTTAGGTGCCAGGGCCGCTGAAGCTTTCTTT.

The chain is built from TRBV15 and TRBJ2-1; D uncertain. Germline V gene data show CDR1 as LNHNV and CDR2 as YYDKDF (reference sequence). CDR3 length equals 15 residues. V lost 2 bases and J lost 5, with 13 bases in between. CDR3 bases: TGTGCCACCAGCAGACGCGCGAATTTGGACAATGAGCAGTTCTTC. As protein: CATSRRANLDNEQFF.

This clonotype was seen repeatedly, ten times or more. The chain couples TRBV11-3 to TRBJ1-4, with D hard to call. The V gene's germline CDR1 is SGHNT and CDR2 YENEEA. V dropped 5 bases and J dropped 0 bases, with 10 bases sitting between them. This CDR3 has 15 amino acids. CDR3 coding DNA: TGTGCCAGCAGCGCCTATAGCTCAACTAATGAAAAACTGTTTTTT. Its translation: CASSAYSSTNEKLFF.

About this clonotype itself: Mismatch with germline at one junction end may stem from a read error. V is TRBV5-1 and J is TRBJ1-5; D is ambiguous. CDR3 size: 14 residues. The germline V gene has CDR1 SGHRS and CDR2 YFSETQ. CDR3 sequence: CASSPAGLNQPQHF. CDR3 DNA sequence: TGTGCCAGCAGCCCCGCAGGACTCAATCAGCCCCAGCATTTT. The entire variable domain, with the rest obtained from reference TRBV5-1 and TRBJ1-5, is as follows: KAGVTQTPRYLIKTRGQQVTLSCSPISGHRSVSWYQQTPGQGLQFLFEYFSETQRNKGNFPGRFSGRQFSNSRSEMNVSTLELGDSALYLCASSPAGLNQPQHFGDGTRLSIL.

This sequence joins TRBV13 and TRBJ2-7; 9 nucleotides agree with TRBD1. The CDR3 is made up of 14 amino acids. From germline, CDR1 is PRHDT and CDR2 FYEKMQ (reference sequence). The V gene end was trimmed by 4 bases and the J gene end by 6 bases; junction bases not matched to a gene: 7. The CDR3 protein is CASSYRDREIEQYF. CDR3 nucleotides: TGTGCCAGCAGCTACCGGGACAGGGAGATCGAGCAGTACTTC.

The chain uses TRBV20-1 and TRBJ2-3, with D maybe TRBD1 (5 bases). V lost 6 bases and J 4 bases, leaving 14 bases between the germline ends. Germline V gene sequence: CDR1 DFQATT, CDR2 SNEGSKA (reference sequence). The CDR3 is 13 amino acids. The CDR3 here is CSARSSGPDTQYF. CDR3 nucleotides: TGCAGTGCACGTTCCTCAGGGCCAGATACGCAGTATTTT.

V gene TRBV7-2 combines with J gene TRBJ2-1; 12 bases align to TRBD2. This CDR3 region has 18 residues. Germline CDR1 SGHTA, CDR2 FQGNSA. With V trimmed by 1 base and J by 8 bases, 12 bases remained unmatched. DNA of the CDR3: TGTGCCAGCAGCTTAGGACTAGCGGGAGTGGTAAGTAGGGATGAGCAGTTCTTC. Amino acids: CASSLGLAGVVSRDEQFF. Based on the CDR3 plus reference TRBV7-2 and TRBJ2-1, the full variable domain is GAGVSQSPSNKVTEKGKDVELRCDPISGHTALYWYRQSLGQGLEFLIYFQGNSAPDKSGLPSDRFSAERTGGSVSTLTIQRTQQEDSAVYLCASSLGLAGVVSRDEQFFGPGTRLTVL.

This clonotype turned up a few times. The chain recombines TRBV7-2 with TRBJ2-7, with a tentative D call TRBD1 (7 bases). The CDR3 extends over 15 amino acids. The V gene lost 1 base and the J gene lost 1 base, with 11 bases spanning the gap. CDR1 and CDR2 (germline): SGHTA, FQGNSA. CDR3 sequence: CASSLVAGGSYEQYF. CDR3 in DNA: TGTGCCAGCAGCTTAGTCGCAGGGGGGTCCTACGAGCAGTACTTC.

V gene TRBV20-1 combines with J gene TRBJ2-7, with TRBD2 matching over 11 bases. The CDR3 covers 15 residues. Germline lookup yields CDR1 DFQATT and CDR2 SNEGSKA (reference sequence). The ends lost 6 bases at V and 2 bases at J; junction bases unmatched: 9. This chain's CDR3 is CSARIPGLAAYEQYF. The DNA for the CDR3 is TGCAGTGCGAGGATACCGGGACTAGCGGCCTACGAGCAGTACTTC.

This sequence joins TRBV24-1 and TRBJ1-5; maybe TRBD1 (5 bases). Germline loops: CDR1 KGHDR, CDR2 SFDVKD. The CDR3 runs 13 residues. Trimming took 4 bases from V and 12 from J, leaving 15 bases between them. CDR3 DNA sequence: TGTGCCACCAGTGAGGATGACAGCCACTTCCAGCATTTT. Its translation: CATSEDDSHFQHF.

V gene TRBV7-6 combines with J gene TRBJ1-6; 8 bases align to TRBD1. Germline values: CDR1 SGHVS, CDR2 FNYEAQ. The trim removed 4 bases at V and 10 bases at J, leaving 15 bases unmatched. CDR3 length equals 17 residues. CDR3: CASSYRTPGGQGSPLHF. The CDR3 bases are TGTGCCAGCAGCTACAGGACCCCAGGGGGCCAGGGGTCACCCCTCCACTTT.

This clonotype was seen a few times. The rearrangement joins TRBV7-3 to TRBJ2-5; D could derive from TRBD1 or TRBD2 (5 bases each). Trimming pared 5 bases from V and 4 bases from J, leaving 11 bases between. The CDR3 loop spans 13 amino acids. The germline CDR1 and CDR2 sequences are SGHTA and FQGTGA. The CDR3 bases are TGTGCCAGCAGCCCGGGGCAGTCAGAGACCCAGTACTTC. It translates to CASSPGQSETQYF.

V gene TRBV28 combines with J gene TRBJ2-6; 10 bases are shared with TRBD2. J lost 2 bases, V lost 7 bases, and 8 bases had no gene match. The CDR3 consists of 17 residues. Germline CDR1 MDHEN, CDR2 SYDVKM. CDR3 sequence (DNA): TGTGCCAGCACCCCTAGCGGGAGTTTCACTGGGGCCAACGTCCTGACTTTC. The encoded protein is CASTPSGSFTGANVLTF.

The chain uses TRBV10-3 and TRBJ1-5; 12 nucleotides line up with TRBD1. Germline V gene data show CDR1 as ENHRY and CDR2 as SYGVKD. V lost 11 bases, J lost 3 bases, and 5 bases stayed unmatched. This CDR3 contains 14 residues. CDR3 loop: CASGTGGNNQPQHF. Here the CDR3 DNA reads TGTGCCTCCGGGACAGGGGGCAACAATCAGCCCCAGCATTTT.

V usage is TRBV5-6 and J usage is TRBJ1-2, with unresolved D. Germline CDR1 and CDR2: SGHDT and YYEEEE. This CDR3 is built from 14 residues. Trimming left V 0 bases short and J 2 bases short, with 8 bases between. The CDR3 region is CASSLAWQNYGYTF. Here the CDR3 DNA reads TGTGCCAGCAGCTTGGCCTGGCAGAACTATGGCTACACCTTC.